The next 23 T cell receptor beta chains were all read from a single sample in a study of T cells after yellow fever vaccination. Each CDR3 protein is one row after TCRdb ran MiXCR on the 5' RACE reads. This sample has some 350,000 distinct CDR3 sequences, with approximately 4.2% found just once. The specimen comprised PBMCs, sampled 5 days after the yellow fever booster vaccination. The source is a man younger than 35 who received the YFV17D yellow fever vaccine.

In its sample, this clonotype was seen many times. The chain links TRBV2 to TRBJ1-2; D is uncertain. V was shortened by 3 bases and J by 5 bases, with 19 bases between the two germline ends. CDR3 length: 16 amino acids. Germline lookup yields CDR1 SNHLY and CDR2 FYNNEI. CDR3 amino acids: CASSDHGVQRSYGYTF. In DNA, the CDR3 is TGTGCCAGCAGTGATCATGGAGTCCAGAGATCGTATGGCTACACCTTC.

In its sample, this clonotype was seen many times. This chain joins TRBV27 and TRBJ2-4; 8 positions agree with TRBD2. Trimming took 1 base from V and 0 from J; bases not matched to a gene: 11. This CDR3 has 19 amino acids. Germline CDR1 reads MNHEY; CDR2 reads SMNVEV (reference sequence). CDR3 in amino acids: CASSLFGRAGAGAKNIQYF. CDR3 nucleotides: TGTGCCAGCAGTTTATTCGGGCGAGCGGGGGCCGGAGCCAAAAACATTCAGTACTTC.

As regards this clonotype: This may come from a read error, since a much larger clone is one base off. This chain joins TRBV20-1 and TRBJ2-1; maybe TRBD2 (6 bases). There are 18 residues in the CDR3. Germline CDR1 and CDR2: DFQATT and SNEGSKA (reference sequence). The CDR3 sequence is CSAHYVPRRDWGYTEQFF. DNA for the CDR3: TGCAGTGCCCACTATGTGCCCCGCCGGGACTGGGGCTACACTGAGCAGTTCTTC.

Written as DNA, the CDR3 is TGTGCCAGCAGCCAAGAGAGCAACGAGCAGTACTTC. As protein: CASSQESNEQYF. The chain couples TRBV3-1 to TRBJ2-7; D gene unclear. Looked up from germline, CDR1 is LGHDT and CDR2 is YNNKEL (reference sequence). V lost 0 bases to trimming and J lost 5 bases, with 5 bases between them. The CDR3 sequence is 12 residues long.

This clonotype has ten or more counts. At one of its ends the junction is not consistent with the germline gene, which may arise from a read error. The gene calls are TRBV5-1 and TRBJ2-3; D remains unclear. The CDR3 consists of 12 residues. Germline-derived CDR1 and CDR2 are SGHRS and YFSETQ. CDR3 DNA: TGTGCCAGCAGTCTTAGCACAGATACGCAGTATTTT. Encoded protein: CASSLSTDTQYF.

V usage is TRBV11-2 and J usage is TRBJ1-2; the D gene is possibly TRBD1 (5 bases). Per the germline V gene, CDR1 is SGHAT and CDR2 is FQNNGV. CDR3 length: 13 amino acids. The V end lost 5 bases, the J end lost 4 bases, and 11 bases lay between the germline ends. The CDR3 protein is CASSVGGAYGYTF. CDR3 DNA: TGTGCCAGCAGCGTTGGAGGGGCCTATGGCTACACCTTC.

This clonotype was counted ten times or more. The chain links TRBV2 to TRBJ1-1, with D unresolved. Trimming shortened V by 5 bases and J by 5 bases, and 15 bases separated the two germline ends. This CDR3 contains 14 residues. Looked up from germline, CDR1 is SNHLY and CDR2 is FYNNEI. Here the CDR3 reads CASSTVSSDTEAFF. The CDR3 DNA follows: TGTGCCAGCAGTACCGTGTCTTCAGATACTGAAGCTTTCTTT.

This clonotype was counted only a few times. This rearrangement joins TRBV3-1 to TRBJ2-2; D is undetermined. Trimming took 1 base from V and 6 from J, leaving 9 bases between them. CDR1 is LGHDT, CDR2 YNNKEL, per germline (reference sequence). This CDR3 spans 14 amino acids. The CDR3 protein is CASSQAPTAGELFF. Here the CDR3 DNA reads TGTGCCAGCAGCCAAGCGCCCACAGCCGGGGAGCTGTTTTTT.

This clonotype was seen many times. The chain combines TRBV7-2 with TRBJ2-3, with D perhaps TRBD1 (5 bases). V shed 0 bases and J shed 0 bases, with 10 bases lying between them. Looked up from germline, CDR1 is SGHTA and CDR2 is FQGNSA. The CDR3 is made up of 16 amino acids. The CDR3: CASSLAPWGSTDTQYF. The CDR3 DNA reads TGTGCCAGCAGCTTAGCGCCGTGGGGCAGCACAGATACGCAGTATTTT.

V and J are TRBV27 and TRBJ1-1; D perhaps matches TRBD1 (5 bases). CDR1 is MNHEY, CDR2 SMNVEV, per germline (reference sequence). The CDR3 runs to 17 residues. V was shortened by 5 bases and J by 7 bases, with 26 bases between the two germline ends. CDR3 nucleotides: TGTGCCAGCAGTCCTCACCGACCGGGACGAGGGATGAGTGAAGCTTTCTTT. This sequence encodes CASSPHRPGRGMSEAFF.

This clonotype was seen more than once but under ten times. The CDR3 reads CASSFGDSYNEQFF. The DNA of the CDR3 is TGTGCCAGCAGTTTCGGGGACAGCTACAATGAGCAGTTCTTC. The chain links TRBV28 to TRBJ2-1; 7 nucleotides agree with TRBD1. The CDR3 length is 14 residues. Germline V lookup: CDR1 MDHEN, CDR2 SYDVKM. J lost 3 bases, V lost 3 bases, and 2 bases had no gene match.

DNA of the CDR3: TGCAGTGCTAGACTCGGGGGGGCGCAAGATACGCAGTATTTT. It is translated as CSARLGGAQDTQYF. The gene calls are TRBV20-1 and TRBJ2-3; 8 bases fit TRBD2. The V gene's germline CDR1 is DFQATT and CDR2 SNEGSKA (reference sequence). The CDR3 length is 14 residues. J was trimmed by 5 bases and V by 2 bases; bases with no gene match: 6.

There are many counts of this clonotype. The chain recombines TRBV6-2 or TRBV6-3 with TRBJ2-2; possibly TRBD2 for D (5 bases). The CDR3 length is 15 residues. Per germline, CDR1 MNHEY and CDR2 SVGEGT. Trimming shortened V by 7 bases and J by 2 bases, and 14 bases separated the two germline ends. The DNA of the CDR3 is TGTGCCAGCAACAACCGGGGTGTCAACACCGGGGAGCTGTTTTTT. The encoded protein is CASNNRGVNTGELFF.

This chain joins TRBV9 and TRBJ2-3; TRBD2 agrees at 11 bases. The CDR3 has 14 residues. Germline-derived CDR1 and CDR2 are SGDLS and YYNGEE. After removal of 2 bases from V and 8 bases from J, the junction contained 4 bases not matched to a gene. The CDR3 region is CASSVSGGAATQYF. The CDR3 region has the DNA TGTGCCAGCAGCGTTAGCGGGGGGGCGGCTACGCAGTATTTT.

This clonotype was seen a handful of times. V is TRBV5-5 and J is TRBJ1-2; TRBD1 agrees at 10 bases. The V gene end was trimmed by 7 bases and the J gene end by 2 bases; junction bases not matched to a gene: 11. The CDR3 length is 16 residues. Germline lookup yields CDR1 SGHKS and CDR2 YYEKEE (reference sequence). The CDR3: CASSGGTGDVNYGYTF. CDR3 in DNA: TGTGCCAGCTCGGGGGGGACAGGGGACGTCAACTATGGCTACACCTTC.

The rearrangement links TRBV10-3 to TRBJ1-2; D is unclear. Trimming took off 2 bases at V and 8 bases at J, with 15 bases between the two ends. The germline CDR1 and CDR2 sequences are ENHRY and SYGVKD. The CDR3 spans 14 residues. The CDR3 region has the DNA TGTGCCATCAGTGAGGGCTTGGGTTTTGGAGGCTACACCTTC. Translating it yields CAISEGLGFGGYTF.

This clonotype has a handful of counts. The CDR3 protein is CASSPQGLADTQYF. The CDR3 DNA sequence: TGTGCCAGCAGCCCTCAGGGACTAGCGGACACTCAGTACTTC. V gene TRBV7-9 combines with J gene TRBJ2-4; 11 nucleotides line up with TRBD2. The germline V gene has CDR1 SEHNR and CDR2 FQNEAQ (reference sequence). The CDR3 length is 14 residues. With V trimmed by 5 bases and J by 12 bases, 9 bases remained unmatched.

This clonotype was observed a few times. The rearrangement joins TRBV27 to TRBJ2-5; tentative D call: TRBD2 (6 bases). There are 16 residues in the CDR3. Trimming shortened V by 3 bases and J by 4 bases, and 18 bases separated the two germline ends. In germline, CDR1 is MNHEY, CDR2 SMNVEV (reference sequence). The CDR3, as DNA: TGTGCCAGCAGTTTCAATAGGTTTTCGGGGGTAGAGACCCAGTACTTC. It encodes CASSFNRFSGVETQYF.

This clonotype was seen many times. The gene calls are TRBV20-1 and TRBJ2-4, with 7 bases identical to TRBD2. CDR1 and CDR2 (germline): DFQATT, SNEGSKA (reference sequence). V trimming: 1 base; J trimming: 8 bases; junction bases outside the gene matches: 2. This CDR3 has 12 amino acids. The CDR3 loop is CSARGGRDIQYF. Here the CDR3 DNA reads TGCAGTGCTAGAGGGGGGAGGGACATTCAGTACTTC.

At least ten counts were recorded for this clonotype. This sequence joins TRBV12-3 or TRBV12-4 and TRBJ1-1, with D hard to call. The CDR3 sequence is 14 residues long. V was cut by 3 bases and J by 7 bases, with 15 bases left in between. The CDR3 reads CASSFEAPRGEAFF. As DNA, the CDR3 is TGTGCCAGCAGTTTTGAGGCCCCCCGAGGTGAAGCTTTCTTT.

This clonotype showed up just a few times. The chain has TRBV6-1 and TRBJ2-7; the D is unclear. Germline CDR1 MNHNS, CDR2 SASEGT. The CDR3 sequence is 11 residues long. V lost 3 bases and J 3 bases, leaving 3 bases between the germline ends. The CDR3: CASSDFYEQYV. The CDR3 DNA follows: TGTGCCAGCAGTGACTTCTACGAGCAGTACGTC.

The chain recombines TRBV7-3 with TRBJ2-1, with D perhaps TRBD1 (6 bases). V lost 3 bases to trimming and J lost 9 bases, with 15 bases between them. Germline V lookup: CDR1 SGHTA, CDR2 FQGTGA. The CDR3 has 14 amino acids. As DNA, the CDR3 is TGTGCCAGCAGCTTGACAACAGGGTCTAGTGAGCAGTTCTTC. This encodes CASSLTTGSSEQFF. Combining the CDR3 with reference TRBV7-3 and TRBJ2-1 gives the whole variable domain GAGVSQTPSNKVTEKGKYVELRCDPISGHTALYWYRQSLGQGPEFLIYFQGTGAADDSGLPNDRFFAVRPEGSVSTLKIQRTERGDSAVYLCASSLTTGSSEQFFGPGTRLTVL.

This clonotype appeared many times. The rearrangement joins TRBV5-1 to TRBJ1-1; 7 bases are shared with TRBD1. V dropped 5 bases and J dropped 1; count of bases not matched to a gene: 5. Germline loops: CDR1 SGHRS, CDR2 YFSETQ. This CDR3 has 14 amino acids. The CDR3 protein is CASRYQGGNTEAFF. The CDR3 region has the DNA TGCGCCAGCAGATATCAGGGGGGGAACACTGAAGCTTTCTTT.